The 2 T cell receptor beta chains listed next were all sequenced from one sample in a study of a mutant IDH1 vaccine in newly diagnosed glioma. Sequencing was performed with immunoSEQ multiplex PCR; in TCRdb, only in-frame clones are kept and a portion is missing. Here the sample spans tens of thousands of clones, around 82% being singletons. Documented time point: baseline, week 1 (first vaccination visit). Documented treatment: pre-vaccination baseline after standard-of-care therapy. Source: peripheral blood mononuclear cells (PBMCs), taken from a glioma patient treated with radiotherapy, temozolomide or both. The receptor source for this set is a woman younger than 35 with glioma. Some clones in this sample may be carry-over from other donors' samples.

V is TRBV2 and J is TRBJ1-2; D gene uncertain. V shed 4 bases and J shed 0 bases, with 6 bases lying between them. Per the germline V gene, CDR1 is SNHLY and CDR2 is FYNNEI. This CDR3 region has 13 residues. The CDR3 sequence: CASSATANYGYTF. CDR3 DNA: TGTGCCAGCAGTGCCACGGCTAACTATGGCTACACCTTC.

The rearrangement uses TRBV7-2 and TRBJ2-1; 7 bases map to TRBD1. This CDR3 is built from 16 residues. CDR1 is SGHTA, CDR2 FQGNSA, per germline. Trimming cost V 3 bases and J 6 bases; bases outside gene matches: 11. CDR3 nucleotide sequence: TGTGCCAGCAGCTTCCTGGGGACAGTAAAGTCCAATGAGCAGTTCTTC. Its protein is CASSFLGTVKSNEQFF.